Sequencing of this T cell receptor (beta chain) was carried out in a study of human T cells and chemical hapten exposure. Attachment of unique molecular identifiers to individual cDNA molecules was performed in the library. One entry per CDR3 protein results from TCRdb running MiXCR on the RACE reads. This sample has about 110,000 distinct CDR3 sequences, with less than 10% found just once. Findings of the study overall: Controls had significantly fewer large CDR3 similarity clusters than were formed by expanded TCRs. Among TCRs, those above 1 in 1000 frequency were unaffected by DPC sensitization. Every donor had alopecia, and their immune response may therefore differ from healthy people's.

The V gene's germline CDR1 is MNHEY and CDR2 SMNVEV (reference sequence). With 5 bases removed from V and 1 base from J, the gap between germline ends came to 12 bases. The CDR3 has 15 residues. Regarding time point: patch test 2, 6 weeks after DPC sensitization. Documented treatment: therapeutic diphenylcyclopropenone sensitization with weekly scalp DPC. Note on this clonotype: Its antigen is undetermined.

The chain combines TRBV27 with TRBJ1-5; D is perhaps TRBD1 (5 bases). This sequence originates from a woman aged 40 to 50 with alopecia areata. Some clones in this sample may be carry-over from other donors' samples. Sample: whole blood, taken in connection with sensitization to the hapten diphenylcyclopropenone (DPC). Here the CDR3 reads CASSATTESNQPQHF. The CDR3 bases are TGTGCCAGCAGTGCAACGACAGAGAGCAATCAGCCCCAGCATTTT.